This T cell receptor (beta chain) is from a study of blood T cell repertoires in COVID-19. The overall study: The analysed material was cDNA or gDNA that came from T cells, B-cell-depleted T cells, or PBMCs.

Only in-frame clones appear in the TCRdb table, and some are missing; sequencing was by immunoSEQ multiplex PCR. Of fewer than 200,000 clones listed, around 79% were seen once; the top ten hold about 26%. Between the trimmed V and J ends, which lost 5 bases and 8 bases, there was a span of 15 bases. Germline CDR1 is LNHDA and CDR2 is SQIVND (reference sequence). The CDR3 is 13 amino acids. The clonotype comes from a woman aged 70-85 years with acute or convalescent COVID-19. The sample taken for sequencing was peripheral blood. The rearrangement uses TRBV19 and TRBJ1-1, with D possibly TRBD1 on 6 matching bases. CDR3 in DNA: TGTGCCAGTAGTTCCATACAGGGAGCCGAAGCTTTCTTT. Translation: CASSSIQGAEAFF.